This TCR beta chain was documented in a study of blood T cell repertoires in COVID-19. The CDR3 runs to 16 residues. V gave up 0 bases and J gave up 0 bases, with 11 bases separating them. Germline CDR1 reads MGHRA; CDR2 reads YSYEKL. Assay used: immunoSEQ multiplex PCR; TCRdb lists only in-frame clones, some missing. The top ten clones hold 1.5% to 2% of a sample with about 300,000 clones, roughly 89% of them seen once. The table lists this clone with a count of one. The TCR was taken from a woman in her thirties or forties who had recovered from COVID-19. V and J are TRBV4-1 and TRBJ1-1; D ambiguous. Sequenced sample: PBMCs or T cells enriched from blood (not recorded which). CDR3 in DNA: TGCGCCAGCAGCCAAGATCGTAGAGCCATGAACACTGAAGCTTTCTTT. Translated: CASSQDRRAMNTEAFF.